What follows are 7 T cell receptor beta chains derived from one specimen sequenced in a study of blood T cell repertoires in COVID-19. Clones were sequenced by immunoSEQ multiplex PCR, and TCRdb holds only the in-frame ones, with some missing. The repertoire has about 200,000 clones, about 93% of them found once; the top ten carry around 0.84%. The sequenced sample was peripheral blood. All receptors come from a man aged 60-69 years with COVID-19, enrolled during active disease.

The chain is built from TRBV5-8 and TRBJ1-2, with D hard to call. The germline V gene has CDR1 SGHTS and CDR2 YDEGEE. The CDR3 runs 13 residues. V was clipped by 9 bases and J by 2 bases, with 14 bases between them. CDR3 in DNA: TGTGCCACCTCGGTCGGGAGGAACTATGGCTACACCTTC. Translated: CATSVGRNYGYTF.

The chain recombines TRBV6-2 or TRBV6-3 with TRBJ1-5; the D gene is possibly TRBD1 (5 bases). The germline V and J ends were trimmed by 2 bases and 1 base, with 21 bases remaining between them. The CDR3 has 19 amino acids. Germline V gene data show CDR1 as MNHEY and CDR2 as SVGEGT. CDR3 protein: CASSYPPSRVGASNQPQHF. CDR3 DNA: TGTGCCAGCAGTTACCCACCTTCTAGGGTTGGGGCAAGCAATCAGCCCCAGCATTTT.

This chain links TRBV12-3 or TRBV12-4 with TRBJ1-1; tentative D call: TRBD1 (5 bases). The CDR3 contains 13 residues. Deletions cut 4 bases from V and 3 bases from J, with 9 bases between. This chain's CDR3 is CASSSPRDTEAFF. The CDR3 nucleotides read TGTGCCAGCAGTTCACCCAGGGACACTGAAGCTTTCTTT.

V is TRBV18 and J is TRBJ2-1; D possibly corresponds to TRBD1 (5 bases). V lost 3 bases and J 7 bases, leaving 10 bases between the germline ends. The CDR3 runs 13 residues. Germline values: CDR1 KGHSH, CDR2 LQKENI. The CDR3: CASSPPGSNEQFF. The CDR3 DNA is TGTGCCAGCTCACCGCCAGGGTCAAATGAGCAGTTCTTC.

This clone was counted once. The chain combines TRBV9 with TRBJ1-3; D not certain. The V end lost 3 bases, the J end lost 4 bases, and 11 bases lay between the germline ends. Looked up from germline, CDR1 is SGDLS and CDR2 is YYNGEE. The CDR3 length is 14 residues. The CDR3, as DNA: TGTGCCAGCAGCGGAGGCCGAACGGGAAACACCATATATTTT. Amino acid sequence: CASSGGRTGNTIYF.

The V gene is TRBV24-1, the J gene TRBJ2-7, with 14 bases that match TRBD2. The CDR3 runs to 17 residues. Per germline, CDR1 KGHDR and CDR2 SFDVKD. V lost 3 bases, J lost 6 bases, and 9 bases stayed unmatched. The CDR3 nucleotides read TGTGCCACCAGTGATACCCAGGGACTAGCGGGAGTTAGCGAGCAGTACTTC. Its translation: CATSDTQGLAGVSEQYF.

The gene calls are TRBV28 and TRBJ1-2; TRBD1 matches 8 bases. The CDR3 is 15 amino acids. Germline lookup yields CDR1 MDHEN and CDR2 SYDVKM. Trimming took 5 bases from V and 7 from J; bases not matched to a gene: 12. CDR3 loop: CASSRTPGGSGGYTF. The CDR3 coding sequence is TGTGCCAGCAGTCGTACCCCAGGGGGCTCAGGTGGCTACACCTTC.